In this sample, the clone carrying this TCR beta chain turned up a few times. Its antigen is unidentified. Expressed TCRB transcripts were sequenced because the isolated RNA had all been reverse transcribed beforehand. For naive, central memory and regulatory T cell samples, reads averaged around 3.8 million. The repertoire was sequenced with immunoSEQ multiplex PCR; TCRdb's copy has only in-frame clones and lacks some. The data show 150,000 or so clones, 8.5% to 14% seen once. J was trimmed by 4 bases and V by 8 bases; bases with no gene match: 2. Germline-derived CDR1 and CDR2 are MNHEY and SVGAGI. The CDR3 consists of 12 residues. Staining for CD45RO/CCR7/CD25/CD127/CD95/CD27 allowed sorting of CD4+ naive, central memory, regulatory and stem cell-like memory cells. This sample is drawn from a study of beta chain features in type 1 diabetes. Study outcomes and limitations: Small HLA sub-analyses could not settle whether HLA shapes TCRB rearrangement. The study found that naive, central memory and Treg TCRB repertoires appeared more similar in patients than in healthy donors.

The rearrangement joins TRBV6-5 to TRBJ2-7, with TRBD1 identical over 10 bases. The sample taken for sequencing was central memory CD4+ T cells from blood. This receptor was obtained from a man aged 18 to 30 in good health. The DNA of the CDR3 is TGTGCCAGCTGGGACAGGGGTTACGAGCAGTACTTC. It specifies CASWDRGYEQYF.